Shown below are 30 T cell receptor beta chains from a single sample sequenced in a study of cytomegalovirus exposure and HLA in healthy donors (dated by TCRdb to between 2016 and 2019). The library was generated by the immunoSEQ multiplex PCR assay. TCRdb took over this immuneACCESS table, retaining in-frame rearrangements with V and J assigned. Such tables are incomplete; in checked studies, under half of the missing clones stem from an unresolved V gene, and the remainder is unexplained. Within this sample are about 110,000 clones, with around 90% of them counted one time only. The top ten constitute 1.9% of the sample. Sequences were obtained from PBMCs. The source is a woman aged 18-29 years in good health and CMV-seronegative.

This clone was observed a single time. The CDR3 sequence: CSVTVGGNYGYTF. The DNA of the CDR3 is TGCAGCGTCACGGTTGGGGGCAACTATGGCTACACCTTC. This chain connects TRBV29-1 to TRBJ1-2; maybe TRBD1 (6 bases). The ends were cut back, 6 bases at V and 2 bases at J, with 13 bases in the middle. The length of the CDR3 is 13 residues. Per germline, CDR1 SQVTM and CDR2 ANQGSEA.

V and J are TRBV7-2 and TRBJ2-7; no clear D gene. Per the germline V gene, CDR1 is SGHTA and CDR2 is FQGNSA. CDR3 size: 15 residues. The V end was cut by 0 bases, the J end by 0 bases, with 9 bases between. The CDR3 DNA reads as TGTGCCAGCAGCTTAGCGCTCCAGGCCTCCTACGAGCAGTACTTC. This encodes CASSLALQASYEQYF.

The rearrangement links TRBV4-3 to TRBJ2-1; 10 nucleotides align to TRBD2. Per the germline V gene, CDR1 is LGHNA and CDR2 is YSLEER. The CDR3 length is 16 residues. The J segment lost 3 bases and the V segment lost 0 bases, leaving 2 bases of the junction unmatched. The CDR3 bases are TGCGCCAGCAGCCAAGAAGTAGCGGGAGGCTACAATGAGCAGTTCTTC. Protein: CASSQEVAGGYNEQFF.

The rearrangement links TRBV7-2 to TRBJ1-2, with D maybe TRBD1 (6 bases). With 5 bases removed from V and 1 base from J, the gap between germline ends came to 11 bases. This CDR3 is built from 14 residues. Germline assignment: CDR1 SGHTA and CDR2 FQGNSA. The CDR3 is CASSRGQFNYGYTF. The CDR3 nucleotides read TGTGCCAGCAGCCGTGGACAGTTTAACTATGGCTACACCTTC.

V and J are TRBV6-6 and TRBJ2-1, with D unresolved. This CDR3 region has 15 residues. Deletions cut 0 bases from V and 3 bases from J, with 9 bases between. Germline V CDR1 and CDR2: MNHNY, SVGAGI (reference sequence). The CDR3 loop reads CASSYSNPVYNEQFF. CDR3 DNA: TGTGCCAGCAGTTACTCGAACCCGGTCTACAATGAGCAGTTCTTC.

V usage is TRBV6-1 and J usage is TRBJ2-2, with D possibly TRBD2 on 6 matching bases. The CDR3 covers 15 residues. V was trimmed by 7 bases and J by 3 bases, leaving 15 bases between them. Germline values: CDR1 MNHNS, CDR2 SASEGT. This CDR3 reads CASTTGTGDTGELFF. CDR3 sequence (DNA): TGTGCCAGCACTACCGGGACGGGGGACACCGGGGAGCTGTTTTTT.

This clone was detected only once. The chain recombines TRBV27 with TRBJ2-7; D possibly corresponds to TRBD2 (5 bases). The V and J ends lost 3 bases and 0 bases respectively, with 15 bases between them. Germline values: CDR1 MNHEY, CDR2 SMNVEV (reference sequence). The CDR3 has 16 residues. This CDR3 is CASSFSGILSSYEQYF. The CDR3 nucleotides are TGTGCCAGCAGTTTCTCCGGGATACTGAGCTCCTACGAGCAGTACTTC.

In its sample, this clone was seen once. The rearrangement uses TRBV6-1 and TRBJ2-5; 8 positions match TRBD1. The V gene's germline CDR1 is MNHNS and CDR2 SASEGT. J gave up 2 bases and V 8 bases, and 7 bases lay outside the gene matches. The CDR3 totals 14 residues. CDR3 sequence (DNA): TGTGCCAGCGACACACAGGGGGTTCAAGAGACCCAGTACTTC. Translated: CASDTQGVQETQYF.

The V call is TRBV14, the J call TRBJ1-1; D uncertain. The germline CDR1 and CDR2 sequences are SGHDN and FVKESK. This CDR3 contains 14 residues. V lost 4 bases and J 0 bases, leaving 9 bases between the germline ends. CDR3 in DNA: TGTGCCAGCAGCCCGAGAACAGTGAACACTGAAGCTTTCTTT. It codes for CASSPRTVNTEAFF.

V and J are TRBV4-3 and TRBJ2-1; 8 nucleotides match TRBD2. There are 17 residues in the CDR3. Germline CDR1 and CDR2: LGHNA and YSLEER. The V and J ends lost 0 bases and 2 bases, in that order; junction bases with no gene match: 6. Here the CDR3 reads CASSQDSREGPYNEQFF. In nucleotides, the CDR3 is TGCGCCAGCAGCCAAGATTCCCGGGAGGGCCCCTACAATGAGCAGTTCTTC.

The chain is built from TRBV28 and TRBJ1-2; tentatively, D is TRBD1 (6 bases). CDR1 is MDHEN and CDR2 is SYDVKM in the germline V gene. Trimming took 2 bases from V and 4 from J, leaving 8 bases between them. The CDR3 extends over 13 amino acids. CDR3 in DNA: TGTGCCAGCAGTTTAACAGGGACCTATGGCTACACCTTC. Its protein product is CASSLTGTYGYTF.

The chain combines TRBV19 with TRBJ1-1, with D uncertain. Trimming cost V 3 bases and J 5 bases, with 13 bases left between them. CDR1 is LNHDA and CDR2 is SQIVND in the germline V gene (reference sequence). The CDR3 has 14 residues. The CDR3 sequence is CASSMILRETEAFF. The DNA for the CDR3 is TGTGCCAGTAGTATGATTCTTCGGGAGACTGAAGCTTTCTTT.

The chain couples TRBV4-2 to TRBJ1-5, with 8 bases lining up with TRBD1. Germline V gives CDR1 LGHNA, CDR2 YNFKEQ. CDR3 length equals 16 residues. V shed 1 base, J shed 6 bases, and the junction held 8 bases outside the gene matches. This CDR3 reads CASSQGPGGEVQPQHF. CDR3 sequence (DNA): TGTGCCAGCAGCCAAGGGCCAGGGGGCGAGGTTCAGCCCCAGCATTTT.

This chain connects TRBV7-2 to TRBJ2-1, with 12 positions matching TRBD2. Germline-derived CDR1 and CDR2 are SGHTA and FQGNSA. The V gene end was trimmed by 2 bases and the J gene end by 7 bases; junction bases not matched to a gene: 9. The CDR3 is 17 residues long. The DNA for the CDR3 is TGTGCCAGCAGCTTACCTAGCGGGGGGGTGAGTGGTAATGAGCAGTTCTTC. Its protein product is CASSLPSGGVSGNEQFF.

The rearrangement joins TRBV5-4 to TRBJ1-2; D is perhaps TRBD1 (6 bases). With 4 bases removed from V and 3 bases from J, the gap between germline ends came to 16 bases. Germline CDR1 and CDR2: SGHNT and YYREEE (reference sequence). The CDR3 has 15 residues. CDR3 protein: CASSGPPKGDYGYTF. The CDR3 nucleotides are TGTGCCAGCAGCGGACCCCCAAAGGGGGACTATGGCTACACCTTC.

This clone was seen a handful of times. The chain is built from TRBV2 and TRBJ1-4, with D perhaps TRBD1 (6 bases). V lost 6 bases and J lost 1, with 9 bases in between. Germline CDR1 is SNHLY and CDR2 is FYNNEI. The CDR3 totals 14 residues. The CDR3 sequence: CASSGRGTNEKLFF. The CDR3 DNA is TGTGCCAGCAGCGGCAGGGGAACTAATGAAAAACTGTTTTTT.

The chain recombines TRBV28 with TRBJ1-3; a possible D gene is TRBD1 (6 bases). The CDR3 spans 17 residues. Trimming took 5 bases from V and 1 from J, leaving 18 bases between them. Germline values: CDR1 MDHEN, CDR2 SYDVKM. CDR3 region: CASSARTARPSGNTIYF. The DNA of the CDR3 is TGTGCCAGCAGTGCAAGGACAGCTCGACCGTCTGGAAACACCATATATTTT.

This CDR3 reads CASSPLGQGGYSNQPQHF. The CDR3 nucleotides are TGTGCCAGTAGTCCGTTAGGACAGGGAGGATATAGCAATCAGCCCCAGCATTTT. V is TRBV19 and J is TRBJ1-5, with TRBD1 matching 8 bases. Germline CDR1 LNHDA, CDR2 SQIVND (reference sequence). Germline trimming cut 5 bases from V and 0 bases from J; bases unmatched to any gene: 12. The length of the CDR3 is 18 residues. Full variable domain (remainder filled in from reference TRBV19 and TRBJ1-5): DGGITQSPKYLFRKEGQNVTLSCEQNLNHDAMYWYRQDPGQGLRLIYYSQIVNDFQKGDIAEGYSVSREKKESFPLTVTSAQKNPTAFYLCASSPLGQGGYSNQPQHFGDGTRLSIL.

V usage is TRBV9 and J usage is TRBJ2-1; 8 bases line up with TRBD1. V lost 2 bases and J lost 3; bases outside the gene matches: 4. CDR3 length: 15 amino acids. Per the germline V gene, CDR1 is SGDLS and CDR2 is YYNGEE. The CDR3 region is CASSVGTGNYNEQFF. The CDR3 coding sequence is TGTGCCAGCAGCGTCGGGACAGGAAACTACAATGAGCAGTTCTTC.

This clone is a singleton in its sample. The rearrangement joins TRBV30 to TRBJ1-5; D uncertain. CDR1 and CDR2 (germline): GTSNPN, SVGIG (reference sequence). V shed 5 bases and J shed 0 bases, with 11 bases lying between them. This CDR3 is built from 14 residues. This CDR3 is CAWGGAVSNQPQHF. CDR3 DNA: TGTGCCTGGGGAGGAGCCGTTAGCAATCAGCCCCAGCATTTT.

The chain recombines TRBV5-5 with TRBJ2-5, with D perhaps matching TRBD1 (5 bases). The CDR3 totals 15 residues. Germline V CDR1 and CDR2: SGHKS, YYEKEE (reference sequence). Trimming took 5 bases from V and 2 from J, leaving 16 bases between them. The CDR3: CASSLLRQTQETQYF. In DNA form, the CDR3 reads TGTGCCAGCAGTTTGTTGAGACAGACGCAAGAGACCCAGTACTTC.

This chain connects TRBV7-9 to TRBJ1-1; tentative D call: TRBD1 (5 bases). Germline V gene lookup returns CDR1 SEHNR and CDR2 FQNEAQ (reference sequence). This CDR3 is built from 13 residues. The ends were cut back, 1 base at V and 5 bases at J, with 8 bases in the middle. For the CDR3, the DNA is TGTGCCAGCAGCTTAGGCAGGGAAACTGAAGCTTTCTTT. Translation gives CASSLGRETEAFF.

The chain joins TRBV30 to TRBJ2-1; 9 bases align to TRBD1. The CDR3 contains 16 residues. Germline V gene lookup returns CDR1 GTSNPN and CDR2 SVGIG (reference sequence). Trimming cost V 1 base and J 2 bases; bases outside gene matches: 6. Here the CDR3 reads CAWSGGRDRAYNEQFF. For the CDR3, the DNA is TGTGCCTGGAGTGGAGGGCGGGACAGGGCCTACAATGAGCAGTTCTTC.

V gene TRBV7-2 combines with J gene TRBJ1-6; D unresolved. The V and J ends lost 5 bases and 7 bases respectively, with 18 bases between them. The V gene's germline CDR1 is SGHTA and CDR2 FQGNSA. CDR3 length: 16 residues. The CDR3 DNA follows: TGTGCCAGCAGCCACCCCCGCGTAGCGGTGAATTCACCCCTCCACTTT. Translating gives CASSHPRVAVNSPLHF. Drawing the rest from reference TRBV7-2 and TRBJ1-6, the complete variable domain is GAGVSQSPSNKVTEKGKDVELRCDPISGHTALYWYRQSLGQGLEFLIYFQGNSAPDKSGLPSDRFSAERTGGSVSTLTIQRTQQEDSAVYLCASSHPRVAVNSPLHFGNGTRLTVT.

The chain links TRBV30 to TRBJ1-5; the D is unclear. Trimming stripped 1 base from V and 5 bases from J, with 12 bases between. The germline gives CDR1 GTSNPN, CDR2 SVGIG (reference sequence). The CDR3 runs to 14 residues. The CDR3 reads CAWSEGVAHQPQHF. The CDR3 nucleotides read TGTGCCTGGAGTGAAGGAGTCGCCCATCAGCCCCAGCATTTT.

The chain has TRBV19 and TRBJ1-1; TRBD1 might be the D (5 bases). The CDR3 is 14 residues long. With 6 bases removed from V and 1 base from J, the gap between germline ends came to 12 bases. In germline, CDR1 is LNHDA, CDR2 SQIVND (reference sequence). The DNA for the CDR3 is TGTGCCAGTAGCTCAGGGCTGGGGAACACTGAAGCTTTCTTT. It encodes CASSSGLGNTEAFF.

The chain recombines TRBV7-3 with TRBJ2-2; weak D call: TRBD2 (6 bases). V was shortened by 3 bases and J by 0 bases, with 17 bases between the two germline ends. Germline V CDR1 and CDR2: SGHTA, FQGTGA. The CDR3 is made up of 18 amino acids. The CDR3 spells CASSLLGGVKTNTGELFF. CDR3 bases: TGTGCCAGCAGCTTGTTGGGCGGGGTGAAGACGAACACCGGGGAGCTGTTTTTT.

The chain combines TRBV4-1 with TRBJ2-5; a possible D gene is TRBD1 (6 bases). Germline assignment: CDR1 MGHRA and CDR2 YSYEKL. This CDR3 contains 14 residues. Deletions cut 1 base from V and 5 bases from J, with 11 bases between. The CDR3 DNA reads TGCGCCAGCAGCCAAGTAGGTAGGGGGGAGACCCAGTACTTC. Translation gives CASSQVGRGETQYF.

V is TRBV7-2 and J is TRBJ2-7; D may be TRBD2 (6 bases). The germline V gene has CDR1 SGHTA and CDR2 FQGNSA. The CDR3 runs to 15 residues. Trimming took off 1 base at V and 2 bases at J, with 12 bases between the two ends. The CDR3 bases are TGTGCCAGCAGCTTAGGGCGGGACGGCGCCTACGAGCAGTACTTC. As protein: CASSLGRDGAYEQYF.

J is TRBJ2-2 and V is TRBV7-6; D perhaps matches TRBD2 (5 bases). Germline V gene data show CDR1 as SGHVS and CDR2 as FNYEAQ. Between the trimmed V and J ends, which lost 5 bases and 1 base, there was a span of 8 bases. The CDR3 sequence is 14 residues long. The CDR3 is CASSIGLNTGELFF. In DNA, the CDR3 is TGTGCCAGCAGCATAGGACTGAACACCGGGGAGCTGTTTTTT. The full variable domain, with the rest looked up from reference TRBV7-6 and TRBJ2-2, is GAGVSQSPRYKVTKRGQDVALRCDPISGHVSLYWYRQALGQGPEFLTYFNYEAQQDKSGLPNDRFSAERPEGSISTLTIQRTEQRDSAMYRCASSIGLNTGELFFGEGSRLTVL.